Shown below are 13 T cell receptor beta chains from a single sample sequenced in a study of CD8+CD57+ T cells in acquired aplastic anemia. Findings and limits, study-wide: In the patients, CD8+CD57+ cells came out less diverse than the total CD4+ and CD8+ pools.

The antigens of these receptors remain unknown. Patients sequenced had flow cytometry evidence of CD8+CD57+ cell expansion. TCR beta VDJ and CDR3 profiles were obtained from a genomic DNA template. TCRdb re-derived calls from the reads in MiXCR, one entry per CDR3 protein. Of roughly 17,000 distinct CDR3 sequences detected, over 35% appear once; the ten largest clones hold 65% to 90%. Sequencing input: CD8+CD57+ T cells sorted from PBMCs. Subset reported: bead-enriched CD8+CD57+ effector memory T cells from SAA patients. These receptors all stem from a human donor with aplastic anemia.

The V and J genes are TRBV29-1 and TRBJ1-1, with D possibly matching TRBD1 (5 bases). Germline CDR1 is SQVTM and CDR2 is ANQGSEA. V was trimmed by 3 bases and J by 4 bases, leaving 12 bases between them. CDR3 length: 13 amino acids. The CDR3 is CSVDGGGGTEAFF. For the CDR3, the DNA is TGCAGCGTTGATGGGGGTGGAGGCACTGAAGCTTTCTTT.

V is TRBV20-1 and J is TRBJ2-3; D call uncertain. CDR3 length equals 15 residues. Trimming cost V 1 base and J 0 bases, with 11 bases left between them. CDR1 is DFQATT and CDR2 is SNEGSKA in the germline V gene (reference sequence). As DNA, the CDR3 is TGCAGTGCTAGAGTCCCCTTTGCTAGCACAGATACGCAGTATTTT. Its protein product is CSARVPFASTDTQYF.

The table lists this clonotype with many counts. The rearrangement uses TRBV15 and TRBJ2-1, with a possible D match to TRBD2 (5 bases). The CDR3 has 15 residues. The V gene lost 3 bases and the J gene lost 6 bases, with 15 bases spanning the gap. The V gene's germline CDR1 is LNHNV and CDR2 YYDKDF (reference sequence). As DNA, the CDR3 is TGTGCCACCAGCAGCTCCAGGTCGGGAACCAATGAGCAGTTCTTC. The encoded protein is CATSSSRSGTNEQFF.

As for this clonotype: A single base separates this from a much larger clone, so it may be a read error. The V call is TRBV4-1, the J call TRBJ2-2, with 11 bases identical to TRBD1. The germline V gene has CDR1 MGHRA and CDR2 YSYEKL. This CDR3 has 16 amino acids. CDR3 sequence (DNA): TGCGCCATCAGCCCCCTGGGGACAGGGGGCACCGGGGAGCTGTTTTTT. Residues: CAISPLGTGGTGELFF.

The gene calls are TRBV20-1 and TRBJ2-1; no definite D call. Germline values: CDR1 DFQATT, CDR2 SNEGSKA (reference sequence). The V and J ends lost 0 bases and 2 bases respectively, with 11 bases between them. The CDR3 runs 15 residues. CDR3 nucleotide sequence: TGCAGTGCTAGAGATCCTTACCGGGCCTACAATGAGCAGTTCTTC. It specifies CSARDPYRAYNEQFF.

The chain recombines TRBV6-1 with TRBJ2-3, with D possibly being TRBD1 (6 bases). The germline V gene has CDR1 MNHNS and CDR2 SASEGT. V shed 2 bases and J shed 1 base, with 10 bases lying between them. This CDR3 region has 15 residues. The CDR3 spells CASSEWAGGTDTQYF. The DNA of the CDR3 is TGTGCCAGCAGTGAATGGGCAGGGGGCACAGATACGCAGTATTTT.

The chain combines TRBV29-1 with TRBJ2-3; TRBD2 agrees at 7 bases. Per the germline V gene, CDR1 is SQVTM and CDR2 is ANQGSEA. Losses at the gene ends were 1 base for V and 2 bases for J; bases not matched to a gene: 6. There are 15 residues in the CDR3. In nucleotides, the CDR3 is TGCAGCGTTGAAGTCCAGCGGGAATACACAGATACGCAGTATTTT. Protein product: CSVEVQREYTDTQYF.

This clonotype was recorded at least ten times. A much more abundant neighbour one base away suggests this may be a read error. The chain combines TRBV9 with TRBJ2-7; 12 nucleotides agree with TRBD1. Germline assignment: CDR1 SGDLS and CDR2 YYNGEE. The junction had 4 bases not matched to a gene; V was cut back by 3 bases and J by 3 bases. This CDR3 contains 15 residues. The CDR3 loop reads CASSGRDRGHYEQYF. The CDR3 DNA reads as TGTGCCAGCAGCGGCCGGGACAGGGGGCACTACGAGCAGTACTTC.

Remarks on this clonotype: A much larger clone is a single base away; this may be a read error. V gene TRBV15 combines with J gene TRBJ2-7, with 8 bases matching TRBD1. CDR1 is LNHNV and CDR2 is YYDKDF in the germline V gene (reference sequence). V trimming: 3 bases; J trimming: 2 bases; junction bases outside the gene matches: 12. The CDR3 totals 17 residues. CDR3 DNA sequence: TGTGCCACCAGCAGCTCCAGGTCGGGACAGGACCCCTACGAGCAGTACTTC. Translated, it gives CATSSSRSGQDPYEQYF.

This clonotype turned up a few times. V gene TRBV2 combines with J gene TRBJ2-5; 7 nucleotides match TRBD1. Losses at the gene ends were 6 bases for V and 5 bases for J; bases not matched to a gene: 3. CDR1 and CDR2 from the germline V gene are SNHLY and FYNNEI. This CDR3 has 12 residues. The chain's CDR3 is CASSGDSETQYF. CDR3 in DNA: TGTGCCAGCAGCGGGGACAGCGAGACCCAGTACTTC. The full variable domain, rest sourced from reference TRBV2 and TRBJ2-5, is EPEVTQTPSHQVTQMGQEVILRCVPISNHLYFYWYRQILGQKVEFLVSFYNNEISEKSEIFDDQFSVERPDGSNFTLKIRSTKLEDSAMYFCASSGDSETQYFGPGTRLLVL.

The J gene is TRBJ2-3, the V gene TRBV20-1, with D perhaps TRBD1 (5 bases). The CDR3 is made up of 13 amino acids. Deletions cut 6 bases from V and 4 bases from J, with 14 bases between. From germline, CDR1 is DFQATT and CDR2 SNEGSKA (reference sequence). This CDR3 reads CSAQGWASDTQYF. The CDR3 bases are TGCAGTGCCCAGGGCTGGGCTTCAGATACGCAGTATTTT.

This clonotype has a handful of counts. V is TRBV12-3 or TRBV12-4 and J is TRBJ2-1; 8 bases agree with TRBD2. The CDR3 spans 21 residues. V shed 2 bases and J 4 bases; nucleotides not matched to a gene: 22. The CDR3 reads CASSLPPSFEVRGGPYNEQFF. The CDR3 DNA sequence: TGTGCCAGCAGTTTACCCCCCAGTTTCGAGGTCCGGGGGGGCCCATACAATGAGCAGTTCTTC.

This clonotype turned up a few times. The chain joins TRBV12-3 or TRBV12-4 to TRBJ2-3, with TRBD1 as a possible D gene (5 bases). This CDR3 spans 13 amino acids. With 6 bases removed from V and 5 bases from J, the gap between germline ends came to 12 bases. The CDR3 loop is CASSSDRRDTQYF. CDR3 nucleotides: TGTGCCAGCAGCTCTGACAGAAGAGATACGCAGTATTTT.